The TCR beta chain described here comes from a study of T cells after posttransplantation cyclophosphamide. Whole-study results and caveats: After PTCy, TRB diversity resembled that of CNI/methotrexate controls.

The naive gate required viable CD3+CD4+ or CD3+CD8+ cells with CCR7+CD45RA+CD45RO-CD95-CD27+CD28+ phenotype. Germline lookup yields CDR1 SGHDT and CDR2 YYEEEE. The CDR3 has 13 residues. V shed 4 bases and J 7 bases; nucleotides not matched to a gene: 5. Using immunoSEQ multiplex PCR, the repertoire was profiled, and TCRdb retains in-frame clones only, with some absent. The sample holds about 16,000 clones, roughly 94% seen once. About this clone: Its specificity is unknown.

This receptor was obtained from a woman aged 50 to 65 in good health and a related stem cell transplant donor. The material sequenced was naive CD4+ T cells sorted from blood. V is TRBV5-6 and J is TRBJ1-2; 9 bases line up with TRBD1. The CDR3 DNA sequence: TGTGCCAGCAGCCGGGACAGGGTCGCTGGCTACACCTTC. Translating it yields CASSRDRVAGYTF.